This record concerns one T cell receptor beta chain sequence. One end of the junction fails to match germline, which may point to a read error. This entry belongs to a study of graft-versus-host responses after intestinal transplantation. This CDR3 region has 11 residues. The V gene's germline CDR1 is MNHNS and CDR2 SASEGT. Some clones are missing from TCRdb's copy, which holds only in-frame ones; the method was immunoSEQ multiplex PCR. The top ten clones hold under 1.2% of a sample with about 21,000 clones, 50% to 65% of them seen once. The receptor comes from a human patient who received an intestinal transplant. V usage is TRBV6-1 and J usage is TRBJ2-7; a weak D match, TRBD1 (5 bases). The sample in question was alloreactive CD4+ T cells from a mixed lymphocyte reaction culture, obtained before intestinal transplant. The subset: CFSE-low proliferating T cells sorted from approximately 6-day pre-transplant mixed lymphocyte reaction (GvH or HvG direction). CDR3 nucleotides: TGTGCCAGCAGTCCAGGGTACGGGCAGTACTTC. It yields the protein CASSPGYGQYF.